This TCR beta chain was recovered during a study of blood T cell repertoires in COVID-19. Turning to the study itself: Acute and convalescent COVID-19 specimens originated in the United States, Italy and Spain. T cells, B-cell-depleted T cells, or PBMCs provided the cDNA or gDNA that served as material.

This CDR3 spans 14 amino acids. Germline values: CDR1 MNHEY, CDR2 SVGAGI. Trimming took 5 bases from V and 4 from J; bases not matched to a gene: 4. The authors' processing: Reference gene primer amplification yielded estimated nucleated cell counts. Data came from immunoSEQ multiplex PCR; TCRdb stores just in-frame clones and leaves some out. That table supplies the V and J calls and clone size; D and trimming were determined from the DNA. There are roughly 230,000 clones in the sample; approximately 84% occur only once, and about 4.5% lies in the top ten. Sequenced: peripheral blood. The chain uses TRBV6-5 and TRBJ1-3, with 8 bases fitting TRBD1. The sequence derives from a man aged 50 to 60 with active or convalescent COVID-19. The CDR3 region is CASSPRDRGNTIYF. In DNA, the CDR3 is TGTGCCAGCAGTCCTCGGGACAGGGGAAACACCATATATTTT.